This TCR beta chain is from a study of T cell repertoires in cytomegalovirus infection. Study-wide findings and caveats: CMV-specific TCR beta clonotypes restricted by HLA-C dominated the ex vivo response.

The sample holds many counts of this clonotype. Its antigen is still unknown. TCRdb reprocessed the reads with MiXCR, giving one entry per CDR3 protein. The data contain under 200,000 distinct CDR3 sequences, roughly 9.8% of them singletons. The CDR3 has 12 amino acids. CDR1 and CDR2 (germline): SGHAT, FQNNGV. J gave up 11 bases and V 3 bases, and 6 bases lay outside the gene matches. The chain uses TRBV11-2 and TRBJ1-1, with 7 bases fitting TRBD1. Sample: PBMCs. This clonotype was obtained from a human donor in good health (CMV status not recorded). Some clones in this sample may be carry-over from other donors' samples. CDR3 residues: CASSFIQGQAFF. CDR3 bases: TGTGCCAGCAGCTTTATACAGGGGCAGGCTTTCTTT. The variable domain in full, with the rest retrieved from reference TRBV11-2 and TRBJ1-1, is EAGVAQSPRYKIIEKRQSVAFWCNPISGHATLYWYQQILGQGPKLLIQFQNNGVVDDSQLPKDRFSAERLKGVDSTLKIQPAKLEDSAVYLCASSFIQGQAFFGQGTRLTVV.